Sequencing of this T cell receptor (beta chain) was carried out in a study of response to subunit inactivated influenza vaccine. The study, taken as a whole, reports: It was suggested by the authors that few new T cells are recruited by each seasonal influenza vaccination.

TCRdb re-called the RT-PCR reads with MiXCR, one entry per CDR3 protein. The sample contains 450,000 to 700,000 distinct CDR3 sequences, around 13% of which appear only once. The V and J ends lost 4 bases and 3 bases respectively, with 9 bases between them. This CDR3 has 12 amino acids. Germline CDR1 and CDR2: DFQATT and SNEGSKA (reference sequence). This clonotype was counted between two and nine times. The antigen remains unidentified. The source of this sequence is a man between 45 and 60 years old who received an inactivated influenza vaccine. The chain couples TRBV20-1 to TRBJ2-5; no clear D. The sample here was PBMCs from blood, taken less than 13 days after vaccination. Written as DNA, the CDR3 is TGCAGTGCTATAGACCTCGAAGAGACCCAGTACTTC. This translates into CSAIDLEETQYF.